What follows are 26 T cell receptor beta chains derived from one specimen sequenced in a study of cytomegalovirus exposure and HLA in healthy donors. Assay used: immunoSEQ multiplex PCR; TCRdb lists only in-frame clones, some missing. The profile shows 200,000 to 250,000 clones, around nine tenths of them singletons. Sequencing was done on a sample of PBMCs. These receptors all come from a woman aged 18-29 years in good health and CMV-seronegative.

V usage is TRBV7-2 and J usage is TRBJ2-1; TRBD2 aligns across 9 bases. CDR3 length: 16 residues. Germline-derived CDR1 and CDR2 are SGHTA and FQGNSA. V lost 6 bases, J lost 0 bases, and 6 bases stayed unmatched. CDR3 region: CASRRSGGSSYNEQFF. Written as DNA, the CDR3 is TGTGCCAGCAGACGGAGCGGGGGGAGCTCCTACAATGAGCAGTTCTTC.

The chain is built from TRBV20-1 and TRBJ1-2; tentatively, D is TRBD1 (5 bases). CDR1 and CDR2 (germline): DFQATT, SNEGSKA (reference sequence). The V and J ends lost 6 bases and 9 bases respectively, with 14 bases between them. This CDR3 has 11 residues. The CDR3: CSAAAQGRYTF. CDR3 DNA: TGCAGTGCCGCCGCCCAGGGCCGCTACACCTTC.

The DNA of the CDR3 is TGTGCCAGCAGCGGTTTGAACACCGGGGAGCTGTTTTTT. Its translation is CASSGLNTGELFF. The chain joins TRBV28 to TRBJ2-2; D uncertain. Trimming took 6 bases from V and 1 from J, leaving 6 bases between them. Germline CDR1 reads MDHEN; CDR2 reads SYDVKM. This CDR3 region has 13 residues.

The rearrangement links TRBV6-6 to TRBJ1-2; 7 bases fit TRBD1. Per the germline V gene, CDR1 is MNHNY and CDR2 is SVGAGI (reference sequence). CDR3 length equals 14 residues. The trim removed 5 bases at V and 1 base at J, leaving 4 bases unmatched. CDR3 loop: CASSHRQGNYGYTF. CDR3 coding DNA: TGTGCCAGCAGTCACCGACAGGGTAACTATGGCTACACCTTC.

The V gene is TRBV6-5, the J gene TRBJ1-1; D gene ambiguous. Germline assignment: CDR1 MNHEY and CDR2 SVGAGI. The CDR3 length is 14 residues. The germline V and J ends were trimmed by 6 bases and 2 bases, with 13 bases remaining between them. This chain's CDR3 is CASRRSGLNTEAFF. CDR3 coding DNA: TGTGCCAGCAGACGCAGTGGACTCAACACTGAAGCTTTCTTT.

V gene TRBV5-1 combines with J gene TRBJ2-1, with D hard to call. This CDR3 is built from 16 residues. The germline CDR1 and CDR2 sequences are SGHRS and YFSETQ. V shed 3 bases and J shed 7 bases, with 20 bases lying between them. The CDR3 loop is CASSSFGDPTENEQFF. The CDR3 DNA sequence: TGCGCCAGCAGCTCATTCGGAGACCCGACGGAAAATGAGCAGTTCTTC. The full variable domain, in which reference TRBV5-1 and TRBJ2-1 provide the parts outside the CDR3, is KAGVTQTPRYLIKTRGQQVTLSCSPISGHRSVSWYQQTPGQGLQFLFEYFSETQRNKGNFPGRFSGRQFSNSRSEMNVSTLELGDSALYLCASSSFGDPTENEQFFGPGTRLTVL.

CDR3 sequence (DNA): TGTGCCAGCAGATCGGGACTAGCGAACTTAGGGCAGTTCTTC. Its translation is CASRSGLANLGQFF. The chain links TRBV2 to TRBJ2-1, with 10 nucleotides matching TRBD2. The germline CDR1 and CDR2 sequences are SNHLY and FYNNEI. There are 14 residues in the CDR3. The J segment lost 12 bases and the V segment lost 6 bases, leaving 11 bases of the junction unmatched.

The rearrangement joins TRBV30 to TRBJ1-1; D might be TRBD1 (6 bases). Trimming removed 8 bases at V and 2 bases at J, with 15 bases between. The CDR3 contains 13 residues. CDR1 is GTSNPN and CDR2 is SVGIG in the germline V gene (reference sequence). In DNA, the CDR3 is TGTGCCGGATCAGGACAGACTAACACTGAAGCTTTCTTT. Translated, it gives CAGSGQTNTEAFF.

The chain carries TRBV2 and TRBJ1-5; D perhaps matches TRBD1 (5 bases). Germline V gene data show CDR1 as SNHLY and CDR2 as FYNNEI. The V and J ends lost 2 bases and 6 bases respectively, with 11 bases between them. The length of the CDR3 is 14 residues. Written as DNA, the CDR3 is TGTGCCAGCAGTGAAATCGCTCAGGGTCAGCCCCAGCATTTT. Translation: CASSEIAQGQPQHF.

The chain carries TRBV5-4 and TRBJ1-1, with TRBD1 identical over 9 bases. Trimming took 3 bases from V and 1 from J; bases not matched to a gene: 7. From germline, CDR1 is SGHNT and CDR2 YYREEE (reference sequence). The CDR3 runs to 16 residues. The CDR3, as DNA: TGTGCCAGCAGCTGGGGGACAGGGAGTAGGAACACTGAAGCTTTCTTT. Translated: CASSWGTGSRNTEAFF.

This chain connects TRBV5-4 to TRBJ1-1; TRBD1 agrees at 7 bases. This CDR3 is built from 15 residues. V lost 4 bases, J lost 0 bases, and 6 bases stayed unmatched. Germline assignment: CDR1 SGHNT and CDR2 YYREEE (reference sequence). The DNA of the CDR3 is TGTGCCAGCAGCAGGGGACAGTCAATGAACACTGAAGCTTTCTTT. The encoded protein is CASSRGQSMNTEAFF.

The chain uses TRBV14 and TRBJ2-3, with D possibly being TRBD2 (5 bases). Germline values: CDR1 SGHDN, CDR2 FVKESK. The CDR3 has 15 residues. V lost 0 bases, J lost 4 bases, and 11 bases lay in between. CDR3 sequence: CASSQDPGWSDTQYF. DNA for the CDR3: TGTGCCAGCAGCCAAGATCCGGGATGGTCAGATACGCAGTATTTT.

The table lists this clone with a few counts. For the CDR3, the DNA is TGTGCCAGCAGTTACGGACAGGGAGGGAATGAGCAGTTCTTC. Encoded protein: CASSYGQGGNEQFF. The V and J genes are TRBV6-6 and TRBJ2-1, with D tentatively TRBD1 (8 bases). The V end was cut by 2 bases, the J end by 7 bases, with 12 bases between. CDR1 MNHNY and CDR2 SVGAGI come from the germline V gene (reference sequence). This CDR3 comprises 14 residues.

The V call is TRBV19, the J call TRBJ2-1; TRBD2 matches at 14 bases. V gave up 6 bases and J gave up 2 bases; unmatched junction bases: 3. The germline CDR1 and CDR2 sequences are LNHDA and SQIVND (reference sequence). The CDR3 loop spans 16 amino acids. CDR3 DNA sequence: TGTGCCAGTAGCCGGACTAGCGGGGGGACCTACAATGAGCAGTTCTTC. This translates into CASSRTSGGTYNEQFF.

J is TRBJ1-1 and V is TRBV30; TRBD1 matches 8 bases. Germline assignment: CDR1 GTSNPN and CDR2 SVGIG (reference sequence). The CDR3 totals 13 residues. Germline trimming cut 2 bases from V and 4 bases from J; bases unmatched to any gene: 3. The CDR3, as DNA: TGTGCCTGGAGTAACAGGGGGAGCACTGAAGCTTTCTTT. Translating it yields CAWSNRGSTEAFF.

The CDR3: CASSISGTPTYEQYF. Written as DNA, the CDR3 is TGTGCCAGTAGTATTTCCGGGACACCCACCTACGAGCAGTACTTC. The chain has TRBV19 and TRBJ2-7, with a weak D call TRBD1 (6 bases). This CDR3 contains 15 residues. Germline CDR1 reads LNHDA; CDR2 reads SQIVND (reference sequence). Trimming removed 3 bases from V and 2 bases from J, with 14 bases in between.

This CDR3 reads CAWMKRGQETQYF. For the CDR3, the DNA is TGTGCCTGGATGAAGCGGGGCCAAGAGACCCAGTACTTC. The genes are TRBV30 and TRBJ2-5, with 7 positions matching TRBD2. The junction had 3 bases not matched to a gene; V was cut back by 4 bases and J by 1 base. The CDR3 has 13 residues. CDR1 is GTSNPN and CDR2 is SVGIG in the germline V gene (reference sequence).

This chain's CDR3 is CAWSVRTSGTNEQFF. CDR3 nucleotide sequence: TGTGCCTGGAGTGTACGGACTAGCGGGACGAATGAGCAGTTCTTC. The chain uses TRBV30 and TRBJ2-1, with TRBD2 matching 12 bases. Germline V gene data show CDR1 as GTSNPN and CDR2 as SVGIG (reference sequence). This CDR3 has 15 amino acids. The junction had 4 bases not matched to a gene; V was cut back by 0 bases and J by 7 bases.

The rearrangement uses TRBV9 and TRBJ2-1; D possibly corresponds to TRBD2 (6 bases). The CDR3 is 15 amino acids. The germline V and J ends were trimmed by 5 bases and 0 bases, with 12 bases remaining between them. Germline CDR1 and CDR2: SGDLS and YYNGEE. CDR3 nucleotides: TGTGCCAGCAGTGCGGGACCGAGCTCCTACAATGAGCAGTTCTTC. It is translated as CASSAGPSSYNEQFF.

The chain combines TRBV27 with TRBJ2-7, with D possibly matching TRBD1 (7 bases). The CDR3 extends over 14 amino acids. Trimming shortened V by 5 bases and J by 6 bases, and 17 bases separated the two germline ends. Germline-derived CDR1 and CDR2 are MNHEY and SMNVEV (reference sequence). The DNA of the CDR3 is TGTGCCAGCAGTCTCGCGGGACAGTCAATCGAGCAGTACTTC. Translating it yields CASSLAGQSIEQYF.

This clone came up once. V and J are TRBV9 and TRBJ2-7, with 8 bases lining up with TRBD1. The germline V gene has CDR1 SGDLS and CDR2 YYNGEE. This CDR3 contains 14 residues. V lost 4 bases, J lost 3 bases, and 6 bases stayed unmatched. The CDR3 DNA sequence: TGTGCCAGCAGCCCAGGGGGCGGGATCTACGAGCAGTACTTC. Protein sequence: CASSPGGGIYEQYF.

This chain connects TRBV10-2 to TRBJ2-7; 11 nucleotides agree with TRBD2. V trimming: 8 bases; J trimming: 1 base; junction bases outside the gene matches: 10. The CDR3 covers 16 residues. Germline CDR1 WSHSY, CDR2 SAAADI. The CDR3 nucleotides are TGCGCCAGCGCACTCACACGACTAGCGGGATCCTACGAGCAGTACTTC. This sequence encodes CASALTRLAGSYEQYF.

The chain has TRBV27 and TRBJ2-2; 12 bases line up with TRBD2. The V segment lost 2 bases and the J segment 4 bases; nucleotides outside the gene matches: 2. Germline V gene sequence: CDR1 MNHEY, CDR2 SMNVEV (reference sequence). CDR3 length: 16 amino acids. CDR3 in amino acids: CASSLILAGGTGELFF. The CDR3 region has the DNA TGTGCCAGCAGTTTAATACTAGCGGGAGGCACCGGGGAGCTGTTTTTT.

This clone was picked up many times. The rearrangement links TRBV10-2 to TRBJ1-1, with 12 bases that match TRBD1. Germline-derived CDR1 and CDR2 are WSHSY and SAAADI. Trimming cost V 6 bases and J 2 bases; bases outside gene matches: 10. The CDR3 length is 17 residues. CDR3 residues: CASRPGTGGVRNTEAFF. DNA for the CDR3: TGCGCCAGCAGGCCCGGGACAGGGGGCGTAAGAAACACTGAAGCTTTCTTT.

This chain uses TRBV20-1 with TRBJ2-1; D ambiguous. The CDR3 spans 10 residues. CDR1 and CDR2 from the germline V gene are DFQATT and SNEGSKA (reference sequence). The V gene lost 7 bases and the J gene lost 7 bases, with 8 bases spanning the gap. The CDR3: CSGLENEQFF. The CDR3 DNA follows: TGCAGTGGGTTGGAGAATGAGCAGTTCTTC.

V usage is TRBV7-9 and J usage is TRBJ2-3, with 8 bases that match TRBD2. CDR1 is SEHNR, CDR2 FQNEAQ, per germline (reference sequence). V lost 4 bases to trimming and J lost 0 bases; unmatched junction nucleotides: 6. The CDR3 sequence is 16 residues long. The CDR3 DNA sequence: TGTGCCAGCAGCTCCCGGGGGGGCGGGAGCACAGATACGCAGTATTTT. Protein product: CASSSRGGGSTDTQYF.